This T cell receptor (beta chain) emerged from a study of blood T cell repertoires in COVID-19. Study summary: Acute and convalescent COVID-19 samples came from the United States, Italy and Spain. T cells, B-cell-depleted T cells, or PBMCs provided the cDNA or gDNA that served as material.

This clone was seen ten or more times. J was trimmed by 4 bases and V by 0 bases; bases with no gene match: 6. This CDR3 contains 16 residues. Germline CDR1 is SGHRS and CDR2 is YFSETQ. The authors' processing: Amplification of reference gene primers was used by the study to estimate nucleated cell counts. TCRdb's copy holds only in-frame clones and misses some; the assay was immunoSEQ multiplex PCR. V, J and clone size derive from that table, while D and trimming were established from the DNA sequence. The sample contains 65,000 to 85,000 clones, more than 70% of which appear only once. This TCR came from a human donor in a cohort sampled during active COVID-19. This rearrangement joins TRBV5-1 to TRBJ1-4; 7 bases align to TRBD1. The sample was peripheral blood. CDR3 DNA: TGCGCCAGCAGCTTGGAAACAGGGGCCCTTAATGAAAAACTGTTTTTT. Amino acids: CASSLETGALNEKLFF. The whole variable domain, filled in from reference TRBV5-1 and TRBJ1-4, reads KAGVTQTPRYLIKTRGQQVTLSCSPISGHRSVSWYQQTPGQGLQFLFEYFSETQRNKGNFPGRFSGRQFSNSRSEMNVSTLELGDSALYLCASSLETGALNEKLFFGSGTQLSVL.